The 31 T cell receptor beta chains presented below share a single source sample, sequenced in a study of regulatory T cells in long-lasting Graves disease. Arm-PCR of CDR3 regions with iRepertoire HTBI primers generated TCR beta libraries. MiXCR was run by TCRdb on the multiplex PCR reads, yielding one entry per CDR3 protein. Of around 300,000 distinct CDR3 sequences in the sample, 20% to 25% were seen once. Time point meaning: persistent/refractory GD, antithyroid drugs over 5 years with positive TRAb. The TCR library used RNA extracted from PBMCs. Material: peripheral blood mononuclear cells (PBMCs), obtained when the disease was refractory, from a patient treated with antithyroid drugs. The receptors come from a female donor with Graves disease.

J is TRBJ2-2 and V is TRBV28; D may correspond to TRBD1 or TRBD2 (5 bases each). Deletions cut 3 bases from V and 7 bases from J, with 15 bases between. Germline lookup yields CDR1 MDHEN and CDR2 SYDVKM. The CDR3 contains 15 residues. The chain's CDR3 is CASSFWGPGGGELFF. The CDR3 DNA is TGTGCCAGCAGTTTTTGGGGACCCGGAGGCGGGGAGCTGTTTTTT.

V and J are TRBV12-3 or TRBV12-4 and TRBJ2-2; D perhaps matches TRBD2 (6 bases). This CDR3 is built from 14 residues. Between the trimmed V and J ends, which lost 3 bases and 5 bases, there was a span of 10 bases. CDR3 DNA: TGTGCCAGCAGTTTTCACGGGGGTACCGGGGAGCTGTTTTTT. It encodes CASSFHGGTGELFF.

The chain recombines TRBV20-1 with TRBJ2-7; 15 positions match TRBD2. Germline V lookup: CDR1 DFQATT, CDR2 SNEGSKA (reference sequence). Trimming removed 6 bases from V and 4 bases from J; junction bases left unmatched: 10. The CDR3 is 16 amino acids. The CDR3 bases are TGCAGTGCCACACCGGGACTAGCGGGAGGATGGTACGAGCAGTACTTC. It translates to CSATPGLAGGWYEQYF.

Ten or more counts support this clonotype. The chain employs TRBV11-2 and TRBJ2-7, with 7 bases lining up with TRBD1. J gave up 0 bases and V 6 bases, and 8 bases lay outside the gene matches. There are 15 residues in the CDR3. Germline loops: CDR1 SGHAT, CDR2 FQNNGV. The CDR3 nucleotides read TGTGCCAGCAGACCCACGGACAGGATCTCCTACGAGCAGTACTTC. Residues: CASRPTDRISYEQYF.

The sample holds a few counts of this clonotype. J is TRBJ2-7 and V is TRBV29-1; the D is unclear. Trimming shortened V by 6 bases and J by 0 bases, and 12 bases separated the two germline ends. Germline values: CDR1 SQVTM, CDR2 ANQGSEA. The CDR3 runs to 13 residues. CDR3 sequence (DNA): TGCAGCGTCGTGGGATCAGTCTCCTACGAGCAGTACTTC. It codes for CSVVGSVSYEQYF.

This clonotype was detected many times. Written as DNA, the CDR3 is TGTGCCAGCAGTCCCCTCGGGCCCTCGGGTCAGCCCCAGCATTTT. Translation: CASSPLGPSGQPQHF. The V gene is TRBV12-3 or TRBV12-4, the J gene TRBJ1-5; no firm D call. The germline V and J ends were trimmed by 5 bases and 6 bases, with 17 bases remaining between them. This CDR3 is 15 amino acids long.

The chain carries TRBV29-1 and TRBJ2-2; unclear D gene. Germline lookup yields CDR1 SQVTM and CDR2 ANQGSEA. CDR3 length: 13 residues. V was pared by 4 bases and J by 1 base, with 7 bases between. The CDR3 DNA reads TGCAGCGTTGGAATGAGGAACACCGGGGAGCTGTTTTTT. It yields the protein CSVGMRNTGELFF.

This chain uses TRBV19 with TRBJ1-1; D is undetermined. The V gene's germline CDR1 is LNHDA and CDR2 SQIVND (reference sequence). Trimming stripped 7 bases from V and 4 bases from J, with 19 bases between. This CDR3 is 15 amino acids long. Written as DNA, the CDR3 is TGTGCCAGTAAATCAACCACATATGAGGGCACTGAAGCTTTCTTT. It is translated as CASKSTTYEGTEAFF.

This clonotype was detected many times. The V gene is TRBV28, the J gene TRBJ2-5, with 9 bases that match TRBD1. CDR3 length: 17 residues. Losses at the gene ends were 0 bases for V and 2 bases for J; bases not matched to a gene: 7. Germline V gene data show CDR1 as MDHEN and CDR2 as SYDVKM. The DNA for the CDR3 is TGTGCCAGCAGTTTATGGGTTGGGGACAGGGCGCAAGAGACCCAGTACTTC. This codes for CASSLWVGDRAQETQYF.

There are many counts of this clonotype. The gene calls are TRBV27 and TRBJ2-7, with TRBD1 identical over 8 bases. After removal of 5 bases from V and 3 bases from J, the junction contained 21 bases not matched to a gene. The CDR3 runs to 19 residues. CDR1 MNHEY and CDR2 SMNVEV come from the germline V gene (reference sequence). The CDR3 here is CASSRTGTGPVATLYEQYF. CDR3 coding DNA: TGTGCCAGCAGTCGAACCGGGACAGGTCCGGTGGCGACCCTCTACGAGCAGTACTTC.

This clonotype was seen only a few times. The V gene is TRBV7-2, the J gene TRBJ2-2; D is unresolved. The germline gives CDR1 SGHTA, CDR2 FQGNSA. The CDR3 is 16 residues long. V was clipped by 0 bases and J by 8 bases, with 16 bases between them. The CDR3 loop reads CASSLAQVVVGGELFF. DNA of the CDR3: TGTGCCAGCAGCTTAGCGCAAGTTGTCGTAGGGGGGGAGCTGTTTTTT.

Notes on this clonotype: Relative to the germline gene, one junction end is altered; a read error may explain this. The V and J genes are TRBV6-2 or TRBV6-3 and TRBJ2-7, with D tentatively TRBD1 (5 bases). The V gene's germline CDR1 is MNHEY and CDR2 SVGEGT. The CDR3 has 14 amino acids. The CDR3 loop reads CAGSTTGSSYEQYF. The DNA of the CDR3 is TGTGCCGGCAGTACCACAGGAAGCTCCTACGAGCAGTACTTC.

This clonotype was counted between two and nine times. The chain recombines TRBV18 with TRBJ1-1; 7 bases agree with TRBD1. Germline V gene data show CDR1 as KGHSH and CDR2 as LQKENI. V was pared by 6 bases and J by 5 bases, with 9 bases of the junction left unmatched. The CDR3 contains 14 residues. The CDR3 loop is CASSPQGQETEAFF. CDR3 sequence (DNA): TGTGCCAGCTCCCCTCAAGGACAGGAAACTGAAGCTTTCTTT. Variable domain in full (rest from reference TRBV18 and TRBJ1-1): NAGVMQNPRHLVRRRGQEARLRCSPMKGHSHVYWYRQLPEEGLKFMVYLQKENIIDESGMPKERFSAEFPKEGPSILRIQQVVRGDSAAYFCASSPQGQETEAFFGQGTRLTVV.

V and J are TRBV9 and TRBJ2-5; 14 nucleotides match TRBD2. This CDR3 is built from 18 residues. Germline CDR1 reads SGDLS; CDR2 reads YYNGEE. The junction had 13 bases not matched to a gene; V was cut back by 4 bases and J by 5 bases. CDR3 loop: CASSQRYGTSGSSETQYF. The CDR3 coding sequence is TGTGCCAGCAGCCAACGTTACGGGACTAGCGGGAGCAGTGAGACCCAGTACTTC. Full variable domain (rest looked up from reference TRBV9 and TRBJ2-5): DSGVTQTPKHLITATGQRVTLRCSPRSGDLSVYWYQQSLDQGLQFLIQYYNGEERAKGNILERFSAQQFPDLHSELNLSSLELGDSALYFCASSQRYGTSGSSETQYFGPGTRLLVL.

In this sample, this clonotype turned up many times. CDR3 in amino acids: CASSLGGLGVSNQPQHF. CDR3 DNA sequence: TGTGCCAGCAGCTTAGGTGGGTTAGGGGTTAGCAATCAGCCCCAGCATTTT. This chain links TRBV7-8 with TRBJ1-5; a possible D gene is TRBD1 (5 bases). The CDR3 has 17 residues. V lost 1 base, J lost 0 bases, and 13 bases lay in between. CDR1 and CDR2 from the germline V gene are SGHVS and FQNEAQ. The full variable domain, rest sourced from reference TRBV7-8 and TRBJ1-5, is GAGVSQSPRYKVAKRGQDVALRCDPISGHVSLFWYQQALGQGPEFLTYFQNEAQLDKSGLPSDRFFAERPEGSVSTLKIQRTQQEDSAVYLCASSLGGLGVSNQPQHFGDGTRLSIL.

This clonotype was counted many times. The CDR3 region has the DNA TGTGCCAGCAGTTTATGGGGACTAGGGGCGGACACCGGGGAGCTGTTTTTT. This sequence encodes CASSLWGLGADTGELFF. This chain links TRBV28 with TRBJ2-2; 8 bases are a match to TRBD2. The germline gives CDR1 MDHEN, CDR2 SYDVKM. V lost 0 bases to trimming and J lost 3 bases; unmatched junction nucleotides: 6. The CDR3 runs to 17 residues.

The V gene is TRBV7-9, the J gene TRBJ2-2; perhaps TRBD2 as D (5 bases). The CDR3 runs to 15 residues. The V end lost 4 bases, the J end lost 1 base, and 10 bases lay between the germline ends. Per germline, CDR1 SEHNR and CDR2 FQNEAQ (reference sequence). As DNA, the CDR3 is TGTGCCAGCAGCTGGGGAGATTTGAACACCGGGGAGCTGTTTTTT. Residues: CASSWGDLNTGELFF.

J is TRBJ2-1 and V is TRBV12-3 or TRBV12-4, with a possible D match to TRBD2 (6 bases). V was pared by 7 bases and J by 6 bases, with 16 bases between. This CDR3 has 14 amino acids. CDR3 coding DNA: TGTGCCAGCAACGCGGTGCGGGGTGGCAATGAGCAGTTCTTC. Its protein product is CASNAVRGGNEQFF.

This clonotype was counted ten times or more. This rearrangement joins TRBV12-3 or TRBV12-4 to TRBJ1-5, with D unclear. The CDR3 is 12 amino acids. V lost 3 bases to trimming and J lost 6 bases, with 6 bases between them. CDR3 residues: CASSFWRQPQHF. For the CDR3, the DNA is TGTGCCAGCAGTTTTTGGCGTCAGCCCCAGCATTTT.

Comments on this clonotype: This could be a read error, since a much larger clone is one nucleotide away. This CDR3 is missing its conserved last phenylalanine or tryptophan, likely due to a read error. The chain is built from TRBV7-9 and TRBJ2-5; TRBD1 aligns across 7 bases. Germline CDR1 is SEHNR and CDR2 is FQNEAQ (reference sequence). Losses at the gene ends were 1 base for V and 5 bases for J; bases not matched to a gene: 10. The CDR3 length is 16 residues. The CDR3 nucleotides are TGTGCCAGCAGCTTAGTTTCCACAGGGGAAAGGGAGACCCAGTACCTC. It translates to CASSLVSTGERETQYL.

This clonotype was recorded a few times. The chain couples TRBV6-1 to TRBJ1-5; possible D gene TRBD1, 6 bases. V was trimmed by 6 bases and J by 0 bases, leaving 12 bases between them. CDR3 length equals 15 residues. In germline, CDR1 is MNHNS, CDR2 SASEGT. This CDR3 reads CASRGTSYSNQPQHF. In DNA form, the CDR3 reads TGTGCCAGCAGAGGGACATCCTATAGCAATCAGCCCCAGCATTTT.

Many counts were recorded for this clonotype. This chain connects TRBV11-2 to TRBJ2-7, with a weak D call TRBD2 (5 bases). The germline CDR1 and CDR2 sequences are SGHAT and FQNNGV. This CDR3 comprises 14 residues. Trimming pared 1 base from V and 2 bases from J, leaving 9 bases between. This CDR3 is CASSLGTATYEQYF. CDR3 sequence (DNA): TGTGCCAGCAGCTTAGGGACTGCAACCTACGAGCAGTACTTC.

V and J are TRBV6-5 and TRBJ2-5, with D perhaps assigned TRBD1 or TRBD2 (5 bases each). This CDR3 is 17 amino acids long. Germline lookup yields CDR1 MNHEY and CDR2 SVGAGI. V lost 0 bases and J lost 1, with 15 bases in between. The CDR3 DNA reads TGTGCCAGCAGTTACTCTAGGGGCGGGTCCTTCCAAGAGACCCAGTACTTC. Its translation: CASSYSRGGSFQETQYF.

The V call is TRBV27, the J call TRBJ1-5; TRBD1 might be the D (5 bases). The V end was cut by 3 bases, the J end by 7 bases, with 16 bases between. The CDR3 has 15 residues. Germline lookup yields CDR1 MNHEY and CDR2 SMNVEV (reference sequence). This CDR3 reads CASSFRGYSGQPQHF. In DNA form, the CDR3 reads TGTGCCAGCAGTTTTAGGGGTTATTCGGGCCAGCCCCAGCATTTT.

As regards this clonotype: A much larger clonotype is one base distant, so this may be a read error. The chain links TRBV7-3 to TRBJ1-1, with D uncertain. The CDR3 runs to 16 residues. The germline V and J ends were trimmed by 1 base and 4 bases, with 16 bases remaining between them. Germline V gene sequence: CDR1 SGHTA, CDR2 FQGTGA. CDR3 amino acids: CASSLSGDGLTTEAFF. CDR3 bases: TGTGCCAGCAGCTTAAGTGGTGACGGACTAACCACTGAAGCTTTCTTT.

This clonotype occurred a few times. The chain is built from TRBV27 and TRBJ2-7; 7 nucleotides agree with TRBD2. This CDR3 spans 14 amino acids. J was trimmed by 5 bases and V by 4 bases; bases with no gene match: 8. CDR1 MNHEY and CDR2 SMNVEV come from the germline V gene (reference sequence). The CDR3 sequence: CASSYGGSLHEQYF. CDR3 DNA: TGTGCCAGCAGTTACGGCGGGAGTCTACACGAGCAGTACTTC.

This clonotype was counted between two and nine times. This rearrangement joins TRBV7-2 to TRBJ1-4, with D tentatively TRBD1 (5 bases). V was clipped by 1 base and J by 5 bases, with 11 bases between them. Germline V gene lookup returns CDR1 SGHTA and CDR2 FQGNSA. The CDR3 contains 15 residues. For the CDR3, the DNA is TGTGCCAGCAGCTTAGGCCCGGGGCGGAATGAAAAACTGTTTTTT. Translating gives CASSLGPGRNEKLFF.

The chain has TRBV5-1 and TRBJ2-2; D is unresolved. From germline, CDR1 is SGHRS and CDR2 YFSETQ. V lost 1 base and J lost 0, with 7 bases in between. This CDR3 region has 15 residues. CDR3 in amino acids: CASSLTDPNTGELFF. In DNA form, the CDR3 reads TGCGCCAGCAGCTTGACGGACCCGAACACCGGGGAGCTGTTTTTT.

This clonotype appeared a few times. This chain links TRBV3-1 with TRBJ1-1, with D possibly matching TRBD1 (5 bases). CDR1 and CDR2 from the germline V gene are LGHDT and YNNKEL (reference sequence). Trimming removed 5 bases from V and 0 bases from J, with 16 bases in between. CDR3 size: 16 residues. The CDR3 here is CASSSIAGTLNTEAFF. CDR3 sequence (DNA): TGTGCCAGCAGCAGTATTGCCGGGACCCTGAACACTGAAGCTTTCTTT.

This clonotype occurred a few times. This rearrangement joins TRBV4-2 to TRBJ2-5; maybe TRBD1 (5 bases). CDR1 and CDR2 from the germline V gene are LGHNA and YNFKEQ. V was cut by 0 bases and J by 2 bases, with 10 bases left in between. The CDR3 totals 15 residues. The CDR3 reads CASSQEGRVQETQYF. DNA of the CDR3: TGTGCCAGCAGCCAAGAGGGCAGGGTGCAAGAGACCCAGTACTTC.

The chain carries TRBV4-3 and TRBJ2-7; D might be TRBD2 (6 bases). Trimming shortened V by 1 base and J by 2 bases, and 15 bases separated the two germline ends. CDR1 and CDR2 (germline): LGHNA, YSLEER. CDR3 length equals 16 residues. CDR3 sequence: CASSQAPVAEAYEQYF. The CDR3 DNA follows: TGCGCCAGCAGCCAAGCCCCAGTAGCGGAGGCCTACGAGCAGTACTTC.